The 4 T cell receptor beta chains given below trace back to one sample, sequenced in a study of response to subunit inactivated influenza vaccine. TCRdb used MiXCR to reprocess the RT-PCR reads, holding one entry per CDR3 protein. The profile covers over 800,000 distinct CDR3 sequences, with around 21% appearing a single time and roughly a tenth taken by the ten largest. Sequenced material: PBMCs from blood, taken 5 to 6 days after vaccination. These receptors originate from a man in his forties or fifties who received an inactivated influenza vaccine.

The genes are TRBV29-1 and TRBJ2-5, with 9 positions matching TRBD1. The CDR3 length is 15 residues. Trimming took 6 bases from V and 4 from J; bases not matched to a gene: 12. The germline V gene has CDR1 SQVTM and CDR2 ANQGSEA. This chain's CDR3 is CSVRPPGQGGETQYF. The CDR3 bases are TGCAGCGTACGACCTCCGGGACAGGGTGGAGAGACCCAGTACTTC.

V gene TRBV5-5 combines with J gene TRBJ2-7; tentative D call: TRBD1 (6 bases). Looked up from germline, CDR1 is SGHKS and CDR2 is YYEKEE (reference sequence). V gave up 4 bases and J gave up 0 bases, with 17 bases separating them. The CDR3 has 16 residues. The DNA of the CDR3 is TGTGCCAGCAGCGTGACTTGGGACATTCTCTCCTACGAGCAGTACTTC. Translation gives CASSVTWDILSYEQYF.

The chain combines TRBV27 with TRBJ2-5, with 7 positions matching TRBD1. Germline V CDR1 and CDR2: MNHEY, SMNVEV (reference sequence). This CDR3 contains 14 residues. The junction had 15 bases not matched to a gene; V was cut back by 6 bases and J by 11 bases. The CDR3 DNA follows: TGTGCCAGCAGACCACCGGGGACAGACCCTGCGCAGTACTTC. This translates into CASRPPGTDPAQYF.

In its sample, this clonotype was seen a few times. The chain recombines TRBV4-1 with TRBJ2-1; TRBD2 matches at 9 bases. This CDR3 is 16 amino acids long. The junction had 5 bases not matched to a gene; V was cut back by 0 bases and J by 5 bases. Germline assignment: CDR1 MGHRA and CDR2 YSYEKL. For the CDR3, the DNA is TGCGCCAGCAGCCAAGATAGAATAGCGGGGGACAATGAGCAGTTCTTC. As protein: CASSQDRIAGDNEQFF.